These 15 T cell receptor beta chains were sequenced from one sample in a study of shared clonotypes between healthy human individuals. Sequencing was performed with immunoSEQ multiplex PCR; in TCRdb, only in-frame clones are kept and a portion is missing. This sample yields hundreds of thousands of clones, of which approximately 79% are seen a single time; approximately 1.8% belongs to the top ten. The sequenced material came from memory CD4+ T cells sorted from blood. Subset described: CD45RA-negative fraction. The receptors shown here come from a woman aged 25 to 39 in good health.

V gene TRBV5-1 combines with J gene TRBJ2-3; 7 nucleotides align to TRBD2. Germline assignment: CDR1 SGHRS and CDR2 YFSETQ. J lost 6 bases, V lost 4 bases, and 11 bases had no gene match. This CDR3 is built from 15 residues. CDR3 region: CASSRDYGFDDTQYF. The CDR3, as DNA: TGCGCCAGCAGCAGGGACTACGGGTTTGATGATACGCAGTATTTT. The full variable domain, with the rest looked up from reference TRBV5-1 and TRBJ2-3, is KAGVTQTPRYLIKTRGQQVTLSCSPISGHRSVSWYQQTPGQGLQFLFEYFSETQRNKGNFPGRFSGRQFSNSRSEMNVSTLELGDSALYLCASSRDYGFDDTQYFGPGTRLTVL.

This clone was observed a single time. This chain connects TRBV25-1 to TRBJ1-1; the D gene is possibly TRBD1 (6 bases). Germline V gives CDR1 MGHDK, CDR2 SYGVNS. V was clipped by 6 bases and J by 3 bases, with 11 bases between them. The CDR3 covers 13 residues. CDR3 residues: CASRVRGDTEAFF. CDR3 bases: TGTGCCAGCAGAGTCAGGGGCGACACTGAAGCTTTCTTT.

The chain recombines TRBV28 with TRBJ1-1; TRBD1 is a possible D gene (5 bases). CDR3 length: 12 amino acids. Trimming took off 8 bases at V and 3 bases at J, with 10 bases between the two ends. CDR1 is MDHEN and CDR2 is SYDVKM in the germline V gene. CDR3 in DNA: TGTGCCAGCTTCGAGGGGTACACTGAAGCTTTCTTT. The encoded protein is CASFEGYTEAFF.

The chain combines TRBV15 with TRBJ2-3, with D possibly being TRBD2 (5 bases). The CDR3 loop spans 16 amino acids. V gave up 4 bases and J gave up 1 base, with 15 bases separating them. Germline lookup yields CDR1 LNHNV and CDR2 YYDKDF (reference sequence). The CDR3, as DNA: TGTGCCACCAGCAATGGACTTTCCGAGGGCACAGATACGCAGTATTTT. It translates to CATSNGLSEGTDTQYF.

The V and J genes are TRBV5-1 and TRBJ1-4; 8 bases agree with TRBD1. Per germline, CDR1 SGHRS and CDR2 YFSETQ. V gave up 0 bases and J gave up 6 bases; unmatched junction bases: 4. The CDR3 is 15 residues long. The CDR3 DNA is TGCGCCAGCAGCTTGGGGACAGGGCTAGATGAAAAACTGTTTTTT. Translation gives CASSLGTGLDEKLFF.

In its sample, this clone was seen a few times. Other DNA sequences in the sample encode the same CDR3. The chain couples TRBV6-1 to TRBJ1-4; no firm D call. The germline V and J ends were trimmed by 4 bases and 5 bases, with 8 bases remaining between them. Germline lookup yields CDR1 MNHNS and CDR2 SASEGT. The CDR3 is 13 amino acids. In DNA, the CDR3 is TGTGCCAGCAGTGTCGTGAGGAATGAAAAACTGTTTTTT. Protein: CASSVVRNEKLFF.

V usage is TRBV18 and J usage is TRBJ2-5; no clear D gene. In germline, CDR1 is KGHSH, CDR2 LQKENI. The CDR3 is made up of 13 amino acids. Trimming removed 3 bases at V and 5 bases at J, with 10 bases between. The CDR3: CASSPVGFETQYF. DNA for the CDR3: TGTGCCAGCTCACCGGTGGGCTTTGAGACCCAGTACTTC.

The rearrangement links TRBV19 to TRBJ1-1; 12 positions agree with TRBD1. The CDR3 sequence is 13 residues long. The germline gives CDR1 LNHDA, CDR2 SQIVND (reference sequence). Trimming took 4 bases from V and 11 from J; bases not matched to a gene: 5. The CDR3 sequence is CASSRGQGAAAFF. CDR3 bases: TGTGCCAGTAGTAGGGGACAGGGGGCGGCGGCTTTCTTT.

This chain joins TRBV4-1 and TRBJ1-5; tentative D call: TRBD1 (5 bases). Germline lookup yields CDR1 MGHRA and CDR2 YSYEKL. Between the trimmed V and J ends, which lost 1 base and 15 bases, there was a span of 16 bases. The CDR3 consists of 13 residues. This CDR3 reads CASSQVGDGPRHF. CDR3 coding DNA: TGCGCCAGCAGCCAAGTGGGGGACGGACCTCGGCATTTT.

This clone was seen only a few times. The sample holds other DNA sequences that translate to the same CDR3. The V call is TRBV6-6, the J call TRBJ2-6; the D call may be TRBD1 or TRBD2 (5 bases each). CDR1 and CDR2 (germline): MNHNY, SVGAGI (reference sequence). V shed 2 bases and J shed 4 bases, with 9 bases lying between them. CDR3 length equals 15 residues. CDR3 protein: CASSYQGTGANVLTF. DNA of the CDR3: TGTGCCAGCAGTTACCAAGGGACCGGGGCCAACGTCCTGACTTTC.

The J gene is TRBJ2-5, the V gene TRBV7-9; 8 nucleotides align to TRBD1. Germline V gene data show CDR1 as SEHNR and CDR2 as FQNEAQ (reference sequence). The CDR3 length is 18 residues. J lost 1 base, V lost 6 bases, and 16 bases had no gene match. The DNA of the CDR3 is TGTGCCAGCAGTTTAAGCAATACAGGGGGATACGTCCAAGAGACCCAGTACTTC. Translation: CASSLSNTGGYVQETQYF.

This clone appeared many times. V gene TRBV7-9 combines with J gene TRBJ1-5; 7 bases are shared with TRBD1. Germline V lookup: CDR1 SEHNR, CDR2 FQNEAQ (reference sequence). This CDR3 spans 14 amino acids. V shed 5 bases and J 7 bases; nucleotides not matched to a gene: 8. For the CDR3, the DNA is TGTGCCAGCAGCCCAAGACAGGGCCGCCAGCCCCAGCATTTT. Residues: CASSPRQGRQPQHF.

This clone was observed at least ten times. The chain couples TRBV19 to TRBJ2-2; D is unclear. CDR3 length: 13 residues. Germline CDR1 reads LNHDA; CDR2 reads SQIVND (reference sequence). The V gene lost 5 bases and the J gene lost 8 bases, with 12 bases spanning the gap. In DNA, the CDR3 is TGTGCCAGTAGTGCCCAAGGTGGGGGGGAGCTGTTTTTT. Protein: CASSAQGGGELFF.

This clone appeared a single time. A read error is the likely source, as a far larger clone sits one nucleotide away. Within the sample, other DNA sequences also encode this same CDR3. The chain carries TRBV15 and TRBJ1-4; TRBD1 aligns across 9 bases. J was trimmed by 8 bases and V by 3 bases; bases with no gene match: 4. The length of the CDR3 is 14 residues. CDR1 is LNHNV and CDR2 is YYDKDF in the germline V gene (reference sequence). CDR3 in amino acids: CATSRGQGNEKLFF. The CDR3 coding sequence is TGTGCCACCAGCAGGGGACAGGGTAACGAAAAACTGTTTTTT.

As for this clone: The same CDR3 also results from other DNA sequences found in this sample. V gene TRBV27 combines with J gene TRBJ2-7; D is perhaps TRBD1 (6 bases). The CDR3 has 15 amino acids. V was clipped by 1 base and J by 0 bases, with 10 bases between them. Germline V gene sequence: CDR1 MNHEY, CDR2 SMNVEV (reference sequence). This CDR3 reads CASSLFGRGSYEQYF. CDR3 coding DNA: TGTGCCAGCAGTTTATTTGGCAGGGGCTCCTACGAGCAGTACTTC.